These 22 T cell receptor beta chains were sequenced from one sample in a study of post-analysis software for immune sequencing data. Unique molecular identifiers featured in each of the TCR beta cDNA libraries. TCRdb re-called the PCR reads through MiXCR, storing one row per CDR3 protein. The top ten clones hold approximately 10% of a sample with hundreds of thousands of distinct CDR3 sequences, around 60% of them seen once. Study-level findings and limits: Four or five TRBV segments, TRBV5-6, TRBV5-1 and TRBV20-1 among them, were found more frequent in patients than controls.

No cognate antigen is known for these TCRs. The material sequenced was blood. The receptors come from a girl aged 2-15 years with multiple sclerosis.

The V call is TRBV20-1, the J call TRBJ2-5, with 10 bases identical to TRBD1. The CDR3 has 14 amino acids. Per germline, CDR1 DFQATT and CDR2 SNEGSKA (reference sequence). Trimming took 7 bases from V and 5 from J; bases not matched to a gene: 10. This CDR3 reads CSGSRGQGMETQYF. For the CDR3, the DNA is TGCAGTGGCTCCCGGGGACAGGGGATGGAGACCCAGTACTTC.

This clonotype was recorded a few times. The CDR3, as DNA: TGTGCCAGCAGCCAAAGGGGGGGCTACGAGCAGTACTTC. Encoded protein: CASSQRGGYEQYF. This chain joins TRBV7-2 and TRBJ2-4; a weak D match, TRBD2 (7 bases). The better agreement between TRBJ2-7 and the DNA end casts doubt on the J call. Germline values: CDR1 SGHTA, CDR2 FQGNSA. There are 13 residues in the CDR3.

This clonotype was observed a few times. V is TRBV6-1 and J is TRBJ2-4, with D possibly matching TRBD1 (5 bases). Germline V gives CDR1 MNHNS, CDR2 SASEGT. Trimming took 3 bases from V and 0 from J, leaving 21 bases between them. There are 19 residues in the CDR3. CDR3 coding DNA: TGTGCCAGCAGTGACAGACAGCTTACTGTGCTACTAGCCAAAAACATTCAGTACTTC. It codes for CASSDRQLTVLLAKNIQYF.

The DNA for the CDR3 is TGCGCCAGCAGCCAAGGGGGGGAAAATGAGCAGTTCTTC. This codes for CASSQGGENEQFF. The rearrangement links TRBV4-3 to TRBJ2-1, with D perhaps TRBD2 (6 bases). CDR1 and CDR2 (germline): LGHNA, YSLEER. Trimming took 1 base from V and 7 from J, leaving 8 bases between them. The CDR3 sequence is 13 residues long.

The chain has TRBV6-5 and TRBJ2-2; 12 nucleotides agree with TRBD2. V lost 3 bases and J lost 8; bases outside the gene matches: 13. Germline-derived CDR1 and CDR2 are MNHEY and SVGAGI. The CDR3 sequence is 18 residues long. This chain's CDR3 is CASSYSRLAGAFKGELFF. CDR3 sequence (DNA): TGTGCCAGCAGTTATTCGAGACTAGCGGGGGCCTTTAAAGGGGAGCTGTTTTTT.

This clonotype appeared a single time. V is TRBV5-1 and J is TRBJ2-1; D is unclear. The CDR3 sequence is 13 residues long. V was cut by 0 bases and J by 5 bases, with 6 bases left in between. Germline loops: CDR1 SGHRS, CDR2 YFSETQ. The CDR3 sequence: CASSLEDNNEQFF. In nucleotides, the CDR3 is TGCGCCAGCAGCTTGGAAGACAACAATGAGCAGTTCTTC.

This clonotype has only a few counts. The chain employs TRBV12-3 or TRBV12-4 and TRBJ2-7; D is ambiguous. The J call may be incorrect, as the DNA end agrees better with TRBJ2-5. This CDR3 spans 12 amino acids. The chain's CDR3 is CASSHSLKTQYF. The CDR3 DNA follows: TGTGCCAGCAGCCACTCACTGAAGACCCAGTACTTC.

This clonotype was detected only a few times. The genes are TRBV5-1 and TRBJ2-5; 11 nucleotides line up with TRBD2. V shed 4 bases, J shed 1 base, and the junction held 3 bases outside the gene matches. The CDR3 runs 15 residues. The germline V gene has CDR1 SGHRS and CDR2 YFSETQ. Here the CDR3 reads CASSPGLAAQETQYF. In nucleotides, the CDR3 is TGCGCCAGCAGCCCGGGACTAGCGGCCCAAGAGACCCAGTACTTC.

The V gene is TRBV15, the J gene TRBJ1-1; TRBD1 is a possible D gene (5 bases). The germline CDR1 and CDR2 sequences are LNHNV and YYDKDF (reference sequence). This CDR3 comprises 14 residues. With 1 base removed from V and 3 bases from J, the gap between germline ends came to 9 bases. The CDR3 coding sequence is TGTGCCACCAGCAGAGGCACAGGCCACACTGAAGCTTTCTTT. Translated: CATSRGTGHTEAFF.

The chain links TRBV21-1 to TRBJ2-1; the table assigns TRBD2, which was not confirmed against the DNA. TRBV21-1 is deemed a pseudogene. The CDR3 has 23 amino acids. The CDR3 coding sequence is TGTGCCAGCAGCAAAGAGATAATAGCGGGATGGGAGGTGCCGGGGCTCCCCTACAATGAGCAGTTCTTC. It codes for CASSKEIIAGWEVPGLPYNEQFF.

The DNA of the CDR3 is TGCGCCAGCAGCTTGGGGGGGCACTCTGGGGCCAACGTCCTGACTTTC. Its protein product is CASSLGGHSGANVLTF. The rearrangement joins TRBV5-1 to TRBJ2-6, with D possibly TRBD1 on 6 matching bases. The CDR3 has 16 residues. V was trimmed by 0 bases and J by 0 bases, leaving 7 bases between them. CDR1 SGHRS and CDR2 YFSETQ come from the germline V gene.

This rearrangement joins TRBV20-1 to TRBJ2-7; possible D gene TRBD1, 6 bases. The end of the DNA aligns better with TRBJ2-5, so the J call may be wrong. Germline values: CDR1 DFQATT, CDR2 SNEGSKA (reference sequence). This CDR3 is built from 15 residues. The CDR3 region has the DNA TGCAGTGCTAGGATTAACAGGGTAACTAGAGAGACCCAGTACTTC. Amino acids: CSARINRVTRETQYF.

This clonotype came up once. The rearrangement joins TRBV7-6 to TRBJ2-1; 9 positions agree with TRBD2. The ends lost 2 bases at V and 2 bases at J; junction bases unmatched: 13. This CDR3 region has 19 residues. CDR1 and CDR2 (germline): SGHVS, FNYEAQ. CDR3 residues: CASSLRASGKNGAYNEQFF. In DNA form, the CDR3 reads TGTGCCAGCAGCTTAAGGGCTAGCGGGAAAAATGGCGCCTACAATGAGCAGTTCTTC.

This clonotype appeared a single time. This chain connects TRBV5-1 to TRBJ2-6, with D possibly being TRBD1 (6 bases). Per the germline V gene, CDR1 is SGHRS and CDR2 is YFSETQ. V was cut by 2 bases and J by 0 bases, with 12 bases left in between. The CDR3 runs to 17 residues. CDR3 loop: CASSFLRGSSGANVLTF. CDR3 sequence (DNA): TGCGCCAGCAGCTTCCTCAGGGGAAGCTCTGGGGCCAACGTCCTGACTTTC.

The chain carries TRBV6-2 or TRBV6-3 and TRBJ2-7; the D gene is possibly TRBD1 (6 bases). Deletions cut 2 bases from V and 1 base from J, with 15 bases between. The CDR3 spans 16 residues. From germline, CDR1 is MNHEY and CDR2 SVGEGT. The CDR3 sequence is CASSYGAQGPSYEQYF. CDR3 in DNA: TGTGCCAGCAGTTACGGGGCACAGGGACCTTCCTACGAGCAGTACTTC.

This clonotype was recorded only once. The germline gene is not matched at one end of the junction; a read error may be the cause. The J gene is TRBJ1-2, the V gene TRBV29-1; unclear D gene. Germline values: CDR1 SQVTM, CDR2 ANQGSEA. The CDR3 spans 10 residues. The CDR3 here is CSVEVGGYTF. The CDR3, as DNA: TGCAGCGTCGAAGTTGGCGGCTACACCTTC.

This clonotype was recorded a few times. The V and J genes are TRBV11-1 and TRBJ1-4; D is perhaps TRBD1 (6 bases). V lost 5 bases to trimming and J lost 4 bases, with 11 bases between them. Germline V lookup: CDR1 SGHAT, CDR2 FQDESV (reference sequence). The CDR3 loop spans 14 amino acids. Here the CDR3 DNA reads TGTGCCAGCAGCCCCTCGGACAGTAATGAAAAACTGTTTTTT. This encodes CASSPSDSNEKLFF.

The sample holds a few counts of this clonotype. The genes are TRBV6-6 and TRBJ1-6; tentative D call: TRBD1 (6 bases). Germline V lookup: CDR1 MNHNY, CDR2 SVGAGI (reference sequence). V was shortened by 9 bases and J by 9 bases, with 12 bases between the two germline ends. CDR3 size: 12 residues. This CDR3 reads CASTGLGSPLHF. The CDR3 region has the DNA TGTGCCAGTACAGGGCTGGGTTCACCCCTCCACTTT.

This clonotype turned up a few times. V gene TRBV6-6 combines with J gene TRBJ1-1; D unresolved. The CDR3 totals 15 residues. Germline assignment: CDR1 MNHNY and CDR2 SVGAGI (reference sequence). V was cut by 6 bases and J by 3 bases, with 17 bases left in between. CDR3: CASRDPNEPHTEAFF. CDR3 coding DNA: TGTGCCAGCAGAGACCCGAACGAACCGCACACTGAAGCTTTCTTT.

This clonotype has more than one count but fewer than ten. This chain connects TRBV28 to TRBJ2-1, with a possible D match to TRBD1 (5 bases). Germline-derived CDR1 and CDR2 are MDHEN and SYDVKM. This CDR3 region has 18 residues. The germline V and J ends were trimmed by 3 bases and 0 bases, with 18 bases remaining between them. CDR3 protein: CASSLTSTTGPSYNEQFF. The CDR3, as DNA: TGTGCCAGCAGTTTGACCTCTACTACAGGACCCTCCTACAATGAGCAGTTCTTC.

The gene calls are TRBV29-1 and TRBJ2-3; no clear D. V gave up 2 bases and J gave up 2 bases, with 11 bases separating them. CDR3 length: 14 amino acids. Germline CDR1 SQVTM, CDR2 ANQGSEA. The CDR3 sequence: CSVECRIYTDTQYF. The DNA for the CDR3 is TGCAGCGTTGAATGTCGGATTTACACAGATACGCAGTATTTT.

This clonotype was counted a few times. The chain couples TRBV7-8 to TRBJ2-1, with TRBD1 matching 8 bases. This CDR3 contains 15 residues. From germline, CDR1 is SGHVS and CDR2 FQNEAQ. J lost 1 base, V lost 8 bases, and 7 bases had no gene match. CDR3 loop: CASRPRDRSYNEQFF. DNA for the CDR3: TGTGCCAGCCGGCCCCGGGACAGGTCCTACAATGAGCAGTTCTTC.